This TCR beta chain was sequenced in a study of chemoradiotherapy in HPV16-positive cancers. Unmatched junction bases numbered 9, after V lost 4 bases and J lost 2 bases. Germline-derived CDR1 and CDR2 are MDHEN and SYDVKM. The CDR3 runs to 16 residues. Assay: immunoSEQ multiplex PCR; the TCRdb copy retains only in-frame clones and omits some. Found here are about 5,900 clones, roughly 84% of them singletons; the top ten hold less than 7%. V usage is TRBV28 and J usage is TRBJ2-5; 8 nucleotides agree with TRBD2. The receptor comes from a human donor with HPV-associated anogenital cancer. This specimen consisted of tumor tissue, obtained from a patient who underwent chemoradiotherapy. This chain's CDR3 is CASSSSGGGIQETQYF. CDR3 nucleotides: TGTGCCAGCAGTTCCAGCGGGGGAGGGATTCAAGAGACCCAGTACTTC.